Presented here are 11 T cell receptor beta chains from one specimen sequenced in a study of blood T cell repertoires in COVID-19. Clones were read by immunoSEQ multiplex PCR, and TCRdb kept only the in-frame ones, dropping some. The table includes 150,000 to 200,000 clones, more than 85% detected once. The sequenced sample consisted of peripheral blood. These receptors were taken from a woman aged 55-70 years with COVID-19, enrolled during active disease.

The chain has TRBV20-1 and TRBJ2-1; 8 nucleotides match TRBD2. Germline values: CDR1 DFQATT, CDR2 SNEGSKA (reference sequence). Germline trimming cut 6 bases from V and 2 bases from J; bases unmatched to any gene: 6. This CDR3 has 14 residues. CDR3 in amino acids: CSASSGAAYNEQFF. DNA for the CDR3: TGCAGTGCAAGTAGCGGGGCAGCCTACAATGAGCAGTTCTTC.

CDR3 loop: CASRPRGGVGNTIYF. The CDR3 region has the DNA TGTGCCAGCAGACCCCGGGGGGGGGTTGGAAACACCATATATTTT. This sequence joins TRBV9 and TRBJ1-3; D might be TRBD1 (5 bases). V was clipped by 5 bases and J by 3 bases, with 15 bases between them. The CDR3 is 15 amino acids. Germline V gene data show CDR1 as SGDLS and CDR2 as YYNGEE.

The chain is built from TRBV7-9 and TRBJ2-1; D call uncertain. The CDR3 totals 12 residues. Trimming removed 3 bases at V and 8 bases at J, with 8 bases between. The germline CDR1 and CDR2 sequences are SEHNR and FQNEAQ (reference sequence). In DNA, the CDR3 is TGTGCCAGCAGCTTTACGGCGGATGAGCAGTTCTTC. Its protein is CASSFTADEQFF.

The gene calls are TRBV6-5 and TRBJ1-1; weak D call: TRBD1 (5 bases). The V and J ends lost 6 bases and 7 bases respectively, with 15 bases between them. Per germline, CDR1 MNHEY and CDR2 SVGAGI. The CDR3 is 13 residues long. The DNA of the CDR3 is TGTGCCAGCAGCTTAGGGGCGGGGATTGAAGCTTTCTTT. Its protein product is CASSLGAGIEAFF.

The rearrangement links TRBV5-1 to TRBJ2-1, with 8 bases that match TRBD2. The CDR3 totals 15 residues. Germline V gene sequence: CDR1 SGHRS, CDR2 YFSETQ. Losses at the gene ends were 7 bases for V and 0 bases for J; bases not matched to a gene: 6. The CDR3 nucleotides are TGCGCCAGCTGGAGCGGGGGAAGCTCCTACAATGAGCAGTTCTTC. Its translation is CASWSGGSSYNEQFF. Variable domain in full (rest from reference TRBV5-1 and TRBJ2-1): KAGVTQTPRYLIKTRGQQVTLSCSPISGHRSVSWYQQTPGQGLQFLFEYFSETQRNKGNFPGRFSGRQFSNSRSEMNVSTLELGDSALYLCASWSGGSSYNEQFFGPGTRLTVL.

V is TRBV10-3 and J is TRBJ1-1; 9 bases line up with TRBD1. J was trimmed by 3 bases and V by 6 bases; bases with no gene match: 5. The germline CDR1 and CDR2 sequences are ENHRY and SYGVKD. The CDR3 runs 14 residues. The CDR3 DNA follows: TGTGCCATCAGGGACAGGGGAGGAGACACTGAAGCTTTCTTT. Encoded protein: CAIRDRGGDTEAFF.

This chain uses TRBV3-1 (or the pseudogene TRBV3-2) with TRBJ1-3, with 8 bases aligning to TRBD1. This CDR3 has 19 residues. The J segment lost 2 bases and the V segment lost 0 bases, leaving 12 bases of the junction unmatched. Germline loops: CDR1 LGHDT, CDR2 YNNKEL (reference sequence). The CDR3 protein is CASSQDYPSATGAGNTIYF. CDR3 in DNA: TGTGCCAGCAGCCAAGATTATCCGTCGGCGACAGGGGCTGGAAACACCATATATTTT.

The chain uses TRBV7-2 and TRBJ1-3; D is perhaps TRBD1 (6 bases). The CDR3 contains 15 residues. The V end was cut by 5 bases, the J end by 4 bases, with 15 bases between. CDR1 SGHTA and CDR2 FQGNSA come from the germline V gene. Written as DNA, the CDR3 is TGTGCCAGCAGCAGGGTGGCAGGGGAAGGAAACACCATATATTTT. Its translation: CASSRVAGEGNTIYF. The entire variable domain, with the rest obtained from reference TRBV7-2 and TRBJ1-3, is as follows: GAGVSQSPSNKVTEKGKDVELRCDPISGHTALYWYRQSLGQGLEFLIYFQGNSAPDKSGLPSDRFSAERTGGSVSTLTIQRTQQEDSAVYLCASSRVAGEGNTIYFGEGSWLTVV.

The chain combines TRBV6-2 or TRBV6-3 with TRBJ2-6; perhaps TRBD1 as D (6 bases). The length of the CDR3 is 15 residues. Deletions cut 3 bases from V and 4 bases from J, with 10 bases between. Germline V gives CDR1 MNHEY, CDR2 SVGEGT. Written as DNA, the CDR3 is TGTGCCAGCAGTTATCTGGGGGCAGGGGCCAACGTCCTGACTTTC. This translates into CASSYLGAGANVLTF.

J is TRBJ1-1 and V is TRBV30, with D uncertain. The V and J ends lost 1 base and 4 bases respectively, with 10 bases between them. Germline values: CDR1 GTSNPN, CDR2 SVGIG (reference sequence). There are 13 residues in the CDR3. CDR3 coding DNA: TGTGCCTGGAGTGCGGGGATTTTCACTGAAGCTTTCTTT. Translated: CAWSAGIFTEAFF.

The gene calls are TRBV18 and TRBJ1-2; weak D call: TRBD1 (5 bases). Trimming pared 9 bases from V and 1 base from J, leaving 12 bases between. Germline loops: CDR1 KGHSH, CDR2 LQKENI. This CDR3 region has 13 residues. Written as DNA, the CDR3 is TGTGCCAGTCGACAGATTATTAACTATGGCTACACCTTC. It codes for CASRQIINYGYTF.